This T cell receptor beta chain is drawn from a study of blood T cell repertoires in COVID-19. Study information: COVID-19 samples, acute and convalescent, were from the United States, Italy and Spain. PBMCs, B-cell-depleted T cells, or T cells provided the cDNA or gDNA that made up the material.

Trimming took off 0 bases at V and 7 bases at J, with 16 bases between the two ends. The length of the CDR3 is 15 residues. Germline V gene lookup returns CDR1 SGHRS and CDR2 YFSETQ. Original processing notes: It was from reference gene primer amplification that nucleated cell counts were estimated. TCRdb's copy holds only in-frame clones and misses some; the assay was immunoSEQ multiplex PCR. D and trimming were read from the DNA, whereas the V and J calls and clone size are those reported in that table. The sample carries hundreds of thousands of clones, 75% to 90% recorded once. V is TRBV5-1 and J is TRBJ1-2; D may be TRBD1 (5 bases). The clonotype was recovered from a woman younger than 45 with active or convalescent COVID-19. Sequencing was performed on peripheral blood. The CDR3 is CASSLAYGQGLGYTF. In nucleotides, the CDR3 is TGCGCCAGCAGCTTGGCCTATGGGCAGGGCCTTGGCTACACCTTC.